The rows below give T cell receptor beta chains drawn from one sample of a study of early T cells in non-severe SARS-CoV-2 infection. MiXCR, run by TCRdb on the 5' RACE reads, gives a single entry per CDR3 protein. The data show around 52,000 distinct CDR3 sequences, around 10% seen once. The sample consisted of whole blood. Receptors originate from an adult who was a healthcare worker with PCR-confirmed SARS-CoV-2 infection or an uninfected control (not recorded which). CDR3s include the opening cysteine and the closing phenylalanine or tryptophan. The D gene is left open where the match is weak. Clone size is not always given. Where it is, it says once, few, many or a class for expanded clones.

TRBV7-9	few	TRBJ2-5	.	TGTGCCAGCACCCCCTACCAAGAGACCCAGTACTTC	CASTPYQETQYF
TRBV5-1	.	TRBJ2-7	.	TGCGCCAGCAGCTTGGCGGCCAGGGGGGCCTCCTACGAGCAGTACTTC	CASSLAARGASYEQYF
TRBV28	few	TRBJ2-7	.	TGTGCCAGCAGTTCCATCGGGACTGCGTCCTACGAGCAGTACTTC	CASSSIGTASYEQYF
TRBV5-1	.	TRBJ2-3	.	TGCGCCAGCAGCTTTCGGCCCGCAGGCTCCCAGGATACGCAGTATTTT	CASSFRPAGSQDTQYF
TRBV14	few	TRBJ1-4	TRBD1	TGTGCCAGCTCGCCTTTACAGGGGTCTAATGAAAAACTGTTTTTT	CASSPLQGSNEKLFF
TRBV7-9	.	TRBJ2-7	.	TGTGCCAGCAGCTTAGGGGGGGCTCCCTACGAGCAGTACTTC	CASSLGGAPYEQYF
TRBV28	.	TRBJ2-3	.	TGTGCCAGCAGTTCCTGGGCAGATACGCAGTATTTT	CASSSWADTQYF
TRBV6-5	few	TRBJ1-4	TRBD1	TGTGCCAGCAGTTCCACAGGGGTCCCTGGGACTAATGAAAAACTGTTTTTT	CASSSTGVPGTNEKLFF
TRBV20-1	.	TRBJ2-7	.	TGCAGTGCTATCAGGGTGAACTACGAGCAGTACTTC	CSAIRVNYEQYF
TRBV10-3	.	TRBJ1-5	TRBD1	TGTGCCATCAGTGAACGCGGGACAGGTGGCAATCAGCCCCAGCATTTT	CAISERGTGGNQPQHF
TRBV12-3/TRBV12-4	once	TRBJ1-6	.	TGTGCCAGCAGCTCTCGGGTTGGGGCACCCCTCCACTTT	CASSSRVGAPLHF
TRBV18	.	TRBJ2-7	TRBD1	TGTGCCAGCTCACCACCGCGAGGACAGGGCTCCTACGAGCAGTACTTC	CASSPPRGQGSYEQYF
TRBV10-2	many	TRBJ1-1	.	TGCGCCAGCAAACAGGGAGGCACTGAAGCTTTCTTT	CASKQGGTEAFF
TRBV29-1	.	TRBJ2-5	.	TGCAGCGGCGGCTGGGGTTCGGAGACCCAGTACTTC	CSGGWGSETQYF
TRBV10-3	.	TRBJ2-7	TRBD1	TGTGCCATCAGTCCGGGACAGGTCCTCCACGAGCAGTACTTC	CAISPGQVLHEQYF
TRBV5-1	few	TRBJ2-5	TRBD2	TGCGCCAGCAGCTTGACTAGCGGGGAGACCCAGTACTTC	CASSLTSGETQYF
TRBV5-1	.	TRBJ2-1	.	TGCGCCAGCAGCTTGGCGACAGGAGGCCACAATGAGCAGTTCTTC	CASSLATGGHNEQFF
TRBV7-2	.	TRBJ2-5	TRBD2	TGTGCCAGCAGCTTCGGGCGGGGGGAGACCCAGTACTTC	CASSFGRGETQYF
TRBV9	many	TRBJ2-1	.	TGTGCCAGCAGCGTAGGGGGCCCGAGGGATGAGCAGTTCTTC	CASSVGGPRDEQFF
TRBV6-4	few	TRBJ2-1	.	TGTGCCAGCAGTGGGGGACGGGAGTCCAATGAGCAGTTCTTC	CASSGGRESNEQFF
TRBV2	.	TRBJ2-4	TRBD2	TGTGCCAGCAGTGGAACTAGCGGGAGGAGGGACATTCAGTACTTC	CASSGTSGRRDIQYF
TRBV10-3	.	TRBJ1-4	.	TGTGCCATCAGGGGGACCGCCTCTAATGAAAAACTGTTTTTT	CAIRGTASNEKLFF
TRBV30	many	TRBJ2-5	TRBD2	TGTGCTCGGACTAGCGAGAAGCGGGGAGAGACCCAGTACTTC	CARTSEKRGETQYF
TRBV29-1	.	TRBJ2-5	TRBD2	TGCAGCGTTCTCCGCACTAGCGGGGTATTAGAGACCCAGTACTTC	CSVLRTSGVLETQYF
TRBV6-6	.	TRBJ2-6	.	TGTGCCAGCACCCCAATTTCGGCTGGGGCCAACGTCCTGACTTTC	CASTPISAGANVLTF
TRBV2	few	TRBJ2-3	TRBD1	TGTGCCACTCCGCGGACAGGGATTATTTCAGATACGCAGTATTTT	CATPRTGIISDTQYF
TRBV14	few	TRBJ2-2	.	TGTGCCAGCAGCCAAGATATCAGGGTTTTAACCGGGGAGCTGTTTTTT	CASSQDIRVLTGELFF
TRBV7-8	few	TRBJ2-7	TRBD1	TGTGCCAGCAGCCCAGGGGGCGGGCGACAGTACGAGCAGTACTTC	CASSPGGGRQYEQYF
TRBV18	.	TRBJ2-4	.	TGTGCCAGCTCACCATGGGGGGCCAAAAACATTCAGTACTTC	CASSPWGAKNIQYF
TRBV28	many	TRBJ2-7	TRBD2	TGTGCCAGCAGTTCGGGACTAGCAGCTTTTGGGGTCTACGAGCAGTACTTC	CASSSGLAAFGVYEQYF
TRBV19	.	TRBJ2-3	TRBD2	TGTGCCAGTACTTTTTCCCGTAGCGGGGAGACAGATACGCAGTATTTT	CASTFSRSGETDTQYF
TRBV12-3/TRBV12-4	few	TRBJ2-7	.	TGTGCCAGCAGTTCGTCGATCTACGAGCAGTACTTC	CASSSSIYEQYF
TRBV10-2	few	TRBJ2-1	TRBD2	TGCGCCAGCAGTGAGGGCGGGACTAGTTCGTACAATGAGCAGTTCTTC	CASSEGGTSSYNEQFF
TRBV5-1	many	TRBJ2-7	.	TGCGCCAGCAGCTTGGCGGGCTCGCCAATCTTCTCCTACGAGCAGTACTTC	CASSLAGSPIFSYEQYF
TRBV27	many	TRBJ1-6	.	TGTGCCAGCCAGACCCTCGGGGCGAATTCACCCCTCCACTTT	CASQTLGANSPLHF
TRBV29-1	.	TRBJ2-7	.	TGCAGCGTTGCCGGGCAGACGGACTACGAGCAGTACTTC	CSVAGQTDYEQYF
TRBV10-3	few	TRBJ1-3	.	TGTGCCATCAGTGGGACCCGAAACACCATATATTTT	CAISGTRNTIYF
TRBV5-5	many	TRBJ1-6	TRBD1	TGTGCCAGCAGCCCGGGACAGGGGTATACTTCACCCCTCCACTTT	CASSPGQGYTSPLHF
TRBV5-1	many	TRBJ2-5	TRBD1	TGCGCCAGCAGCACCGACAGGGTTGGGCAAGAGACCCAGTACTTC	CASSTDRVGQETQYF
TRBV15	few	TRBJ2-1	.	TGTGCCACCAGCTTATACAATGAGCAGTTCTTC	CATSLYNEQFF
TRBV5-8	many	TRBJ2-6	.	TGTGCCAGCAGCTTGTATGTCTCTGGGGCCAACGTCCTGACTTTC	CASSLYVSGANVLTF
TRBV29-1	many	TRBJ2-4	.	TGCAGCGTTGAGGACCCAAACCAGGACATTCAGTACTTC	CSVEDPNQDIQYF
TRBV9	.	TRBJ2-4	TRBD1	TGTGCCAGCAGCCCCCTCCAGGGGGCGAACATTCAGTACTTC	CASSPLQGANIQYF
TRBV6-1	.	TRBJ1-1	TRBD1	TGTGCCAGCAGTTGGCAGGGACAGGGGCCCACCGTGGAAGCTTTCTTT	CASSWQGQGPTVEAFF
TRBV2	.	TRBJ2-2	.	TGTGCCAGCAGTGAAGCCGGGGACGCCACCGGGGAGCTGTTTTTT	CASSEAGDATGELFF
TRBV29-1	.	TRBJ2-7	.	TGCAGCGTTGAGGCGACAGCCTACGAGCAGTACTTC	CSVEATAYEQYF
TRBV4-2	.	TRBJ2-1	.	TGTGCCAGCAGCTTATCGGGAGCTAACAATGAGCAGTTCTTC	CASSLSGANNEQFF
TRBV20-1	.	TRBJ1-1	.	TGCAGTGCTGGGGCCAGACGGGGAATGAACACTGAAGCTTTCTTT	CSAGARRGMNTEAFF
TRBV7-9	.	TRBJ1-2	.	TGTGCCAGCAGCCCGGCGCGTTTGGATGGCTACACCTTC	CASSPARLDGYTF
TRBV6-5	.	TRBJ2-7	TRBD2	TGTGCCAGCAGCCCTACGGCGGGAGGGAGGGAGCAGTACTTC	CASSPTAGGREQYF
TRBV29-1	few	TRBJ2-7	TRBD2	TGCAGCGTTGTAGGGACCTTAGCGGGTGCCGAGCAGTACTTC	CSVVGTLAGAEQYF
TRBV18	.	TRBJ2-1	TRBD2	TGTGCCAGCTCACCTAATCAAGCGGGAGGGGATGAGCAGTTCTTC	CASSPNQAGGDEQFF
TRBV5-1	few	TRBJ2-2	.	TGCGCCAGCAGCTTGGTGGGACAAACGGTCGCCGGGGAGCTGTTTTTT	CASSLVGQTVAGELFF
TRBV11-2	.	TRBJ2-3	TRBD2	TGTGCCAGCAGCCGCTCATGGACTAGCGCTCCGGATACGCAGTATTTT	CASSRSWTSAPDTQYF
TRBV3-1	.	TRBJ2-1	TRBD2	TGTGCCAGCAGCCCGACTGGGCTAGCGGGAGTCAATGAGCAGTTCTTC	CASSPTGLAGVNEQFF